This TCR beta chain was recorded in a study of blood T cell repertoires in COVID-19. Study-level background: Sites across the United States, Italy and Spain contributed samples from acute and convalescent COVID-19. In each case, the material was cDNA or gDNA derived from T cells, B-cell-depleted T cells, or PBMCs.

Original handling: Amplification of reference gene primers was used by the study to estimate nucleated cell counts. Assay used: immunoSEQ multiplex PCR; TCRdb lists only in-frame clones, some missing. V and J calls and clone size follow that table, whereas D and trimming were derived from the DNA. The sample carries 26,000 or so clones, approximately 87% recorded once. The clonotype originates from a human donor in a cohort sampled during active COVID-19. The specimen sequenced was peripheral blood.

The CDR3 loop is CASSFSIAGGSEQFF. The DNA for the CDR3 is TGTGCCAGCAGTTTTTCAATAGCGGGAGGTTCTGAGCAGTTCTTC. The chain is built from TRBV27 and TRBJ2-1; 10 positions match TRBD2. The junction had 8 bases not matched to a gene; V was cut back by 3 bases and J by 9 bases. Germline CDR1 and CDR2: MNHEY and SMNVEV (reference sequence). There are 15 residues in the CDR3.